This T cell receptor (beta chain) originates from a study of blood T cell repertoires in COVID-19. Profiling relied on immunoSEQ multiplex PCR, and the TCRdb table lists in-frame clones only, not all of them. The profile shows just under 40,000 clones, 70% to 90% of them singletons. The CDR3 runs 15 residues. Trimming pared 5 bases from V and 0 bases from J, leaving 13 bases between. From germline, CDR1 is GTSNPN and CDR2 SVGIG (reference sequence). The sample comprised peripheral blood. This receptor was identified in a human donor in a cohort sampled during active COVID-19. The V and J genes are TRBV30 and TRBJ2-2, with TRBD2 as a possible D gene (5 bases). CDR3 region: CAWGRGAANTGELFF. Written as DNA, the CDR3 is TGTGCCTGGGGCCGTGGAGCGGCGAACACCGGGGAGCTGTTTTTT.